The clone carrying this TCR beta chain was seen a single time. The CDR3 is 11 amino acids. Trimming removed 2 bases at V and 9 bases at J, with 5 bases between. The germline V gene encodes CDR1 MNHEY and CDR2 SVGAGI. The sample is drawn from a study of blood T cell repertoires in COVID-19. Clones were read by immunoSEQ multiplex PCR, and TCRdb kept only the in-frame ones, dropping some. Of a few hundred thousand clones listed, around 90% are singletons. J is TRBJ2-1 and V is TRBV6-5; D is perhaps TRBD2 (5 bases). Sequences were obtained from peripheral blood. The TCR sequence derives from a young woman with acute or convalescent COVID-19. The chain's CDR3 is CASSYAGEQFF. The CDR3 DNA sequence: TGTGCCAGCAGTTACGCGGGTGAGCAGTTCTTC.